These 25 T cell receptor beta chains share one sample of origin, sequenced in a study of CD4 T cells in relation to SARS-CoV-2 and coronaviruses. CD4+ T cells from unexposed donors were obtained before the COVID-19 pandemic (2011-2018). The cells were cultured for 9 to 11 days before CD4+ T cells were isolated. Antigen specificity for these receptors is unknown. Only in-frame clones appear in the TCRdb table, and some are missing; sequencing was by immunoSEQ multiplex PCR. The repertoire has more than 20,000 clones, less than 80% of them found once; the top ten carry 16%. Sequences were obtained from CD4+ T cells from PBMCs, cultured in vitro. Receptors originate from a human donor in good health.

This clone occurred once. This sequence joins TRBV5-1 and TRBJ1-2, with D possibly being TRBD1 (5 bases). CDR1 and CDR2 (germline): SGHRS, YFSETQ. V was trimmed by 0 bases and J by 6 bases, leaving 12 bases between them. The CDR3 is 14 residues long. CDR3 DNA sequence: TGCGCCAGCAGCTTGGTCAGGGTAGGCGATGGCTACACCTTC. It encodes CASSLVRVGDGYTF.

The chain carries TRBV5-1 and TRBJ2-1, with D possibly being TRBD1 (5 bases). The CDR3 runs 15 residues. Trimming cost V 4 bases and J 0 bases, with 11 bases left between them. Germline lookup yields CDR1 SGHRS and CDR2 YFSETQ. CDR3 region: CASSNQGSSYNEQFF. The CDR3 DNA is TGCGCCAGCAGCAACCAGGGCAGCTCCTACAATGAGCAGTTCTTC.

This chain joins TRBV5-1 and TRBJ2-1; 7 bases agree with TRBD2. Trimming took 0 bases from V and 5 from J; bases not matched to a gene: 11. The CDR3 spans 17 residues. Germline CDR1 is SGHRS and CDR2 is YFSETQ. CDR3 loop: CASSLGGSGIGNNEQFF. The CDR3 nucleotides read TGCGCCAGCAGCTTGGGGGGGAGCGGGATAGGAAACAATGAGCAGTTCTTC.

This sequence joins TRBV2 and TRBJ2-3, with 11 positions matching TRBD2. CDR1 is SNHLY and CDR2 is FYNNEI in the germline V gene. The CDR3 has 15 residues. V dropped 6 bases and J dropped 3; count of bases not matched to a gene: 5. CDR3 in DNA: TGTGCCAGCAGGGGAGGGACTAGCGGAACAGATACGCAGTATTTT. It codes for CASRGGTSGTDTQYF.

The chain is built from TRBV2 and TRBJ2-1; 9 bases are shared with TRBD1. The CDR3 is 15 amino acids. Germline assignment: CDR1 SNHLY and CDR2 FYNNEI. Unmatched junction bases numbered 6, after V lost 2 bases and J lost 7 bases. CDR3 nucleotides: TGTGCCAGCAGTGAATCGGGACAGGGTAGGAATGAGCAGTTCTTC. Translated, it gives CASSESGQGRNEQFF.

This sequence joins TRBV15 and TRBJ1-2; no firm D call. Germline V gene sequence: CDR1 LNHNV, CDR2 YYDKDF (reference sequence). The CDR3 has 18 amino acids. The V end was cut by 1 base, the J end by 1 base, with 19 bases between. The CDR3 sequence is CATSRGARTERGNYGYTF. The CDR3 DNA follows: TGTGCCACCAGCAGAGGGGCAAGGACTGAGCGCGGTAACTATGGCTACACCTTC. Variable domain in full (rest from reference TRBV15 and TRBJ1-2): DAMVIQNPRYQVTQFGKPVTLSCSQTLNHNVMYWYQQKSSQAPKLLFHYYDKDFNNEADTPDNFQSRRPNTSFCFLDIRSPGLGDTAMYLCATSRGARTERGNYGYTFGSGTRLTVV.

The rearrangement links TRBV2 to TRBJ2-3; tentatively, D is TRBD1 or TRBD2 (7 bases each). With 0 bases removed from V and 4 bases from J, the gap between germline ends came to 11 bases. CDR3 length: 15 amino acids. CDR1 and CDR2 (germline): SNHLY, FYNNEI. CDR3 in DNA: TGTGCCAGCAGTGAAGCGCAGGGGGGGGCAGATACGCAGTATTTT. Its protein product is CASSEAQGGADTQYF.

The chain couples TRBV6-5 to TRBJ2-5; 8 bases agree with TRBD2. There are 14 residues in the CDR3. Germline CDR1 is MNHEY and CDR2 is SVGAGI. V shed 4 bases, J shed 4 bases, and the junction held 5 bases outside the gene matches. The CDR3 protein is CASSFSGTPETQYF. The DNA for the CDR3 is TGTGCCAGCAGTTTTAGCGGGACCCCAGAGACCCAGTACTTC.

This clone turned up a few times. The CDR3 sequence is CASSLTQETQYF. CDR3 coding DNA: TGTGCCAGCAGTCTAACTCAGGAGACCCAGTACTTC. The gene calls are TRBV28 and TRBJ2-5; D is unclear. Germline CDR1 MDHEN, CDR2 SYDVKM. CDR3 length: 12 amino acids. V was shortened by 5 bases and J by 5 bases, with 9 bases between the two germline ends.

In the case of this clone: Other DNA sequences in this sample translate to the same CDR3. The rearrangement links TRBV9 to TRBJ2-7; TRBD1 is a possible D gene (5 bases). Germline V gene data show CDR1 as SGDLS and CDR2 as YYNGEE. Between the trimmed V and J ends, which lost 0 bases and 2 bases, there was a span of 9 bases. This CDR3 has 14 amino acids. DNA of the CDR3: TGTGCCAGCAGCGTAGGCCCCAGGGCCTACGAGCAGTACTTC. It specifies CASSVGPRAYEQYF.

The chain recombines TRBV30 with TRBJ2-1; D is possibly TRBD2 (5 bases). The V and J ends lost 8 bases and 2 bases respectively, with 16 bases between them. The CDR3 covers 14 residues. Germline assignment: CDR1 GTSNPN and CDR2 SVGIG (reference sequence). DNA for the CDR3: TGTGCCCAGAGCGGCTGGGAGCCCTACAATGAGCAGTTCTTC. This gives the protein CAQSGWEPYNEQFF.

The rearrangement links TRBV4-2 to TRBJ1-2, with TRBD1 identical over 10 bases. Trimming took 1 base from V and 6 from J; bases not matched to a gene: 2. This CDR3 is built from 14 residues. In germline, CDR1 is LGHNA, CDR2 YNFKEQ. The CDR3 protein is CASSQGDRGHGYTF. CDR3 nucleotide sequence: TGTGCCAGCAGCCAAGGGGACAGGGGCCATGGCTACACCTTC.

This clone occurred a few times. The DNA of the CDR3 is TGTGCCAGCAGCTCCACAGGGGATTCACCCCTCCACTTT. This codes for CASSSTGDSPLHF. V gene TRBV11-1 combines with J gene TRBJ1-6; TRBD1 agrees at 7 bases. CDR3 length: 13 residues. V dropped 4 bases and J dropped 8; count of bases not matched to a gene: 2. Germline V gene sequence: CDR1 SGHAT, CDR2 FQDESV (reference sequence).

This clone was seen a handful of times. This chain uses TRBV19 with TRBJ1-4, with 10 bases identical to TRBD1. This CDR3 has 13 amino acids. Germline V gives CDR1 LNHDA, CDR2 SQIVND (reference sequence). Trimming cost V 5 bases and J 7 bases; bases outside gene matches: 1. The CDR3 protein is CASSGTGVEKLFF. The DNA for the CDR3 is TGTGCCAGTAGTGGGACAGGGGTTGAAAAACTGTTTTTT. Variable domain in full (rest from reference TRBV19 and TRBJ1-4): DGGITQSPKYLFRKEGQNVTLSCEQNLNHDAMYWYRQDPGQGLRLIYYSQIVNDFQKGDIAEGYSVSREKKESFPLTVTSAQKNPTAFYLCASSGTGVEKLFFGSGTQLSVL.

This chain joins TRBV7-3 and TRBJ2-3; D is unresolved. CDR1 SGHTA and CDR2 FQGTGA come from the germline V gene. Trimming took off 2 bases at V and 1 base at J, with 4 bases between the two ends. The CDR3 spans 13 residues. CDR3 nucleotide sequence: TGTGCCAGCAGCTTAGGCGGCACAGATACGCAGTATTTT. It codes for CASSLGGTDTQYF.

As concerns this clone: The same CDR3 can be traced to other DNA sequences in this sample. V gene TRBV10-2 combines with J gene TRBJ1-1; no firm D call. V was clipped by 3 bases and J by 1 base, with 3 bases between them. From germline, CDR1 is WSHSY and CDR2 SAAADI. This CDR3 region has 12 residues. The CDR3 region is CASSEQNTEAFF. For the CDR3, the DNA is TGCGCCAGCAGTGAACAGAACACTGAAGCTTTCTTT.

The chain is built from TRBV24-1 and TRBJ2-7; tentative D call: TRBD2 (6 bases). From germline, CDR1 is KGHDR and CDR2 SFDVKD. Deletions cut 1 base from V and 4 bases from J, with 19 bases between. CDR3 size: 17 residues. The CDR3 bases are TGTGCCACCAGTGATTTTCCAGGGAGGCCCCCTTTTTACGAGCAGTACTTC. Translation gives CATSDFPGRPPFYEQYF.

The chain has TRBV11-2 and TRBJ1-1, with 7 bases fitting TRBD1. J gave up 4 bases and V 7 bases, and 6 bases lay outside the gene matches. This CDR3 is 13 amino acids long. Germline CDR1 and CDR2: SGHAT and FQNNGV. CDR3: CASTRDSGTEAFF. The CDR3 DNA sequence: TGTGCCAGCACCCGGGACAGTGGCACTGAAGCTTTCTTT.

This clone turned up a few times. The chain is built from TRBV5-1 and TRBJ1-1; D is unresolved. The CDR3 runs 13 residues. Germline values: CDR1 SGHRS, CDR2 YFSETQ. Trimming removed 4 bases at V and 5 bases at J, with 12 bases between. Written as DNA, the CDR3 is TGCGCCAGCAGCGCGAATCTAGGTACTGAAGCTTTCTTT. As protein: CASSANLGTEAFF.

This clone came up once. V is TRBV24-1 and J is TRBJ2-1, with D unresolved. The CDR3 is 13 residues long. The V gene lost 7 bases and the J gene lost 0 bases, with 6 bases spanning the gap. Germline lookup yields CDR1 KGHDR and CDR2 SFDVKD. DNA for the CDR3: TGTGCCACCAGCGACACCTCCTACAATGAGCAGTTCTTC. Encoded protein: CATSDTSYNEQFF.

The genes are TRBV18 and TRBJ2-7; 9 nucleotides align to TRBD1. This CDR3 spans 14 amino acids. The V gene's germline CDR1 is KGHSH and CDR2 LQKENI. The trim removed 3 bases at V and 7 bases at J, leaving 7 bases unmatched. In DNA form, the CDR3 reads TGTGCCAGCTCACCGGGGGACAGGGCTCGAGAGCAGTACTTC. Encoded protein: CASSPGDRAREQYF.

The chain is built from TRBV29-1 and TRBJ1-2; D is uncertain. The V gene lost 4 bases and the J gene lost 2 bases, with 14 bases spanning the gap. Germline loops: CDR1 SQVTM, CDR2 ANQGSEA. The CDR3 sequence is 14 residues long. CDR3 amino acids: CSVATGVLNYGYTF. As DNA, the CDR3 is TGCAGCGTTGCTACCGGGGTGTTAAACTATGGCTACACCTTC.

The chain uses TRBV7-2 and TRBJ2-2; D is ambiguous. The germline CDR1 and CDR2 sequences are SGHTA and FQGNSA. V shed 6 bases and J shed 6 bases, with 11 bases lying between them. CDR3 length equals 13 residues. In nucleotides, the CDR3 is TGTGCCAGCAGTTCCAACTCCCCCGGGGAGCTGTTTTTT. Translation: CASSSNSPGELFF.

A few counts support this clone. V and J are TRBV3-1 (or the pseudogene TRBV3-2) and TRBJ2-7, with TRBD2 matching over 12 bases. The CDR3 contains 15 residues. V dropped 5 bases and J dropped 4; count of bases not matched to a gene: 6. Germline lookup yields CDR1 LGHDT and CDR2 YNNKEL (reference sequence). This chain's CDR3 is CASSSLAGGPYEQYF. CDR3 in DNA: TGTGCCAGCAGCTCCCTAGCGGGAGGGCCGTACGAGCAGTACTTC.

V is TRBV5-1 and J is TRBJ2-3; TRBD2 agrees at 10 bases. Germline values: CDR1 SGHRS, CDR2 YFSETQ. The CDR3 is 14 amino acids. V gave up 7 bases and J gave up 5 bases; unmatched junction bases: 7. The CDR3: CASRLAGVRDTQYF. The CDR3 DNA follows: TGCGCCAGCCGTCTAGCGGGAGTGAGAGATACGCAGTATTTT.